Below, 3 T cell receptor beta chains from the same sample are listed, as sequenced in a study of blood T cell repertoires in COVID-19. Sequenced by immunoSEQ multiplex PCR; TCRdb stores in-frame clones only, minus some. The sample has 200,000 to 300,000 clones; roughly 87% are singletons. Sample: peripheral blood. The origin of the receptors is a woman under 40 with acute or convalescent COVID-19.

This chain connects TRBV3-1 (or the pseudogene TRBV3-2) to TRBJ1-3, with a possible D match to TRBD1 (5 bases). Trimming removed 4 bases from V and 0 bases from J, with 7 bases in between. The CDR3 consists of 14 residues. CDR1 LGHDT and CDR2 YNNKEL come from the germline V gene (reference sequence). The CDR3 reads CASSPGHSGNTIYF. The DNA for the CDR3 is TGTGCCAGCAGCCCCGGACACTCTGGAAACACCATATATTTT.

V usage is TRBV9 and J usage is TRBJ2-1; TRBD2 agrees at 8 bases. The V and J ends lost 0 bases and 5 bases, in that order; junction bases with no gene match: 7. This CDR3 is built from 16 residues. Germline CDR1 and CDR2: SGDLS and YYNGEE. DNA for the CDR3: TGTGCCAGCAGCGTAGTGCCCAGCGGGAGCCACAATGAGCAGTTCTTC. This sequence encodes CASSVVPSGSHNEQFF.

In the case of this clone: The identical CDR3 is also encoded by other nucleotide sequences in the sample. The rearrangement joins TRBV18 to TRBJ2-7, with a weak D call TRBD1 (7 bases). Germline V gene data show CDR1 as KGHSH and CDR2 as LQKENI. Trimming shortened V by 6 bases and J by 1 base, and 10 bases separated the two germline ends. This CDR3 spans 13 amino acids. CDR3 residues: CASSRDSSYEQYF. The CDR3, as DNA: TGTGCCAGCTCGCGGGACAGTTCCTACGAGCAGTACTTC. The complete variable domain, with remaining parts taken from reference TRBV18 and TRBJ2-7, reads NAGVMQNPRHLVRRRGQEARLRCSPMKGHSHVYWYRQLPEEGLKFMVYLQKENIIDESGMPKERFSAEFPKEGPSILRIQQVVRGDSAAYFCASSRDSSYEQYFGPGTRLTVT.